Presented here are 15 T cell receptor beta chains from one specimen sequenced in a study of blood T cell repertoires in COVID-19. Produced via immunoSEQ multiplex PCR; TCRdb's table is partial and in-frame only. The sample yields approximately 310,000 clones, over 75% seen once. Sequenced material: peripheral blood. These receptors were obtained from a woman between 50 and 59 years old who had recovered from COVID-19.

This clone came up once. V gene TRBV20-1 combines with J gene TRBJ2-1; 8 positions match TRBD2. The CDR3 contains 14 residues. The junction had 7 bases not matched to a gene; V was cut back by 3 bases and J by 6 bases. The V gene's germline CDR1 is DFQATT and CDR2 SNEGSKA (reference sequence). This CDR3 is CSASSGRGANEQFF. For the CDR3, the DNA is TGCAGTGCTAGTTCGGGGCGGGGGGCCAATGAGCAGTTCTTC.

This chain links TRBV5-1 with TRBJ2-5; weak D call: TRBD2 (6 bases). Trimming removed 6 bases from V and 3 bases from J, with 21 bases in between. Germline CDR1 and CDR2: SGHRS and YFSETQ. CDR3 length equals 16 residues. The CDR3 loop reads CASIVSGLRAEETQYF. The CDR3, as DNA: TGCGCCAGCATAGTGTCGGGACTTCGAGCGGAAGAGACCCAGTACTTC.

This chain links TRBV19 with TRBJ2-1; 8 bases match TRBD1. Germline loops: CDR1 LNHDA, CDR2 SQIVND (reference sequence). The length of the CDR3 is 15 residues. V lost 2 bases to trimming and J lost 5 bases; unmatched junction nucleotides: 5. The CDR3 loop is CASSIIRGRDNEQFF. CDR3 DNA sequence: TGTGCCAGTAGTATAATCAGGGGGCGAGACAATGAGCAGTTCTTC.

The rearrangement uses TRBV28 and TRBJ1-2, with D unresolved. V was clipped by 3 bases and J by 7 bases, with 6 bases between them. The CDR3 length is 11 residues. Looked up from germline, CDR1 is MDHEN and CDR2 is SYDVKM. This CDR3 reads CASSFNSGYTF. Here the CDR3 DNA reads TGTGCCAGCAGTTTTAATAGTGGCTACACCTTC.

The rearrangement joins TRBV4-3 to TRBJ1-2, with D unresolved. The CDR3 has 15 residues. V was shortened by 1 base and J by 0 bases, with 9 bases between the two germline ends. The V gene's germline CDR1 is LGHNA and CDR2 YSLEER. The CDR3 DNA sequence: TGCGCCAGCAGCCAAGCCGCCGGAGCTAACTATGGCTACACCTTC. Translated, it gives CASSQAAGANYGYTF.

The CDR3 here is CSETTGYTDTQYF. Written as DNA, the CDR3 is TGCAGCGAAACTACAGGGTACACAGATACGCAGTATTTT. The genes are TRBV29-1 and TRBJ2-3, with D perhaps matching TRBD1 (6 bases). Germline loops: CDR1 SQVTM, CDR2 ANQGSEA. The CDR3 consists of 13 residues. The V end was cut by 7 bases, the J end by 2 bases, with 13 bases between.

V usage is TRBV5-6 and J usage is TRBJ2-7, with D unresolved. This CDR3 has 13 residues. V gave up 1 base and J gave up 5 bases, with 10 bases separating them. Germline V gene data show CDR1 as SGHDT and CDR2 as YYEEEE. The CDR3 here is CASSLTLDNEQYF. As DNA, the CDR3 is TGTGCCAGCAGCTTGACCTTAGATAACGAGCAGTACTTC.

This sequence joins TRBV6-5 and TRBJ1-5, with 9 positions matching TRBD1. The CDR3 consists of 16 residues. CDR1 MNHEY and CDR2 SVGAGI come from the germline V gene. V shed 4 bases, J shed 9 bases, and the junction held 13 bases outside the gene matches. The CDR3 bases are TGTGCCAGCAGTTCACAACTGGGACAGGGCTTCGGGCCCCAGCATTTT. Residues: CASSSQLGQGFGPQHF.

J is TRBJ1-1 and V is TRBV19; TRBD1 matches at 11 bases. Germline assignment: CDR1 LNHDA and CDR2 SQIVND (reference sequence). Germline trimming cut 7 bases from V and 6 bases from J; bases unmatched to any gene: 7. CDR3 length: 14 residues. The CDR3, as DNA: TGTGCCAGTACTTTGGGACAGGGGGTATCTGAAGCTTTCTTT. It specifies CASTLGQGVSEAFF.

V usage is TRBV7-3 and J usage is TRBJ1-6, with TRBD1 matching 9 bases. The J segment lost 8 bases and the V segment lost 4 bases, leaving 3 bases of the junction unmatched. This CDR3 comprises 14 residues. Germline V CDR1 and CDR2: SGHTA, FQGTGA. CDR3 loop: CASSSDRGDSPLHF. In DNA, the CDR3 is TGTGCCAGCAGCTCCGACAGGGGGGATTCACCCCTCCACTTT.

The genes are TRBV18 and TRBJ2-5; no clear D. Per germline, CDR1 KGHSH and CDR2 LQKENI. The V gene lost 3 bases and the J gene lost 1 base, with 15 bases spanning the gap. The CDR3 covers 16 residues. As DNA, the CDR3 is TGTGCCAGCTCACCTTCCCCCGAGATGCCCCAAGAGACCCAGTACTTC. This gives the protein CASSPSPEMPQETQYF.

This clone was seen a few times. The chain combines TRBV6-5 with TRBJ1-1; TRBD1 might be the D (5 bases). CDR3 size: 15 residues. CDR1 MNHEY and CDR2 SVGAGI come from the germline V gene. V lost 7 bases to trimming and J lost 5 bases, with 20 bases between them. The DNA for the CDR3 is TGTGCCAGCAAACGTCAGGGCGGCGAACTTACTGAAGCTTTCTTT. This codes for CASKRQGGELTEAFF.

The chain recombines TRBV30 with TRBJ2-3; the D gene is possibly TRBD1 (6 bases). The CDR3 loop spans 14 amino acids. Trimming shortened V by 3 bases and J by 3 bases, and 13 bases separated the two germline ends. Germline values: CDR1 GTSNPN, CDR2 SVGIG (reference sequence). DNA for the CDR3: TGTGCCTGGAGGCAGGGGTATGCAACAGATACGCAGTATTTT. It codes for CAWRQGYATDTQYF. Variable domain in full (rest from reference TRBV30 and TRBJ2-3): SQTIHQWPATLVQPVGSPLSLECTVEGTSNPNLYWYRQAAGRGLQLLFYSVGIGQISSEVPQNLSASRPQDRQFILSSKKLLLSDSGFYLCAWRQGYATDTQYFGPGTRLTVL.

This chain uses TRBV5-1 with TRBJ2-2, with 7 bases lining up with TRBD2. The CDR3 length is 14 residues. V lost 7 bases, J lost 7 bases, and 10 bases stayed unmatched. CDR1 is SGHRS, CDR2 YFSETQ, per germline. CDR3: CASDPGGSGGELFF. Here the CDR3 DNA reads TGCGCCAGCGACCCCGGCGGGAGTGGCGGGGAGCTGTTTTTT.

The chain is built from TRBV6-1 and TRBJ2-6, with 7 bases identical to TRBD1. After removal of 2 bases from V and 1 base from J, the junction contained 5 bases not matched to a gene. The germline V gene encodes CDR1 MNHNS and CDR2 SASEGT. CDR3 length: 17 residues. The CDR3, as DNA: TGTGCCAGCAGTGAATACAGGGGAAGTTCTGGGGCCAACGTCCTGACTTTC. As protein: CASSEYRGSSGANVLTF.